What follows describes a single T cell receptor beta chain. These data come from a study of shared clonotypes between healthy human individuals. Recent vaccinations or acute infections were absent in the healthy HIV-negative adult donors. Authors' data handling: Quality scores were absent from the junction-only immunoSEQ sequences, so filtering differed. Sequenced by immunoSEQ multiplex PCR; TCRdb stores in-frame clones only, minus some. V and J calls and clone size are copied from that table; D and trimming were computed from the DNA. The sample includes 2 million to 2.5 million clones, 90% to 95% of them seen just once. Looked up from germline, CDR1 is SGHDN and CDR2 is FVKESK. Trimming took 0 bases from V and 4 from J, leaving 10 bases between them. This CDR3 is built from 14 residues.

Source material: naive CD4+ T cells sorted from blood. This sample's subset: CD45RA+ positively selected. This sequence was found in a man between 18 and 29 years old in good health. V is TRBV14 and J is TRBJ2-7, with D perhaps matching TRBD1 (6 bases). CDR3 protein: CASSQDRQGYEQYF. The CDR3 coding sequence is TGTGCCAGCAGCCAAGACCGGCAGGGGTACGAGCAGTACTTC.